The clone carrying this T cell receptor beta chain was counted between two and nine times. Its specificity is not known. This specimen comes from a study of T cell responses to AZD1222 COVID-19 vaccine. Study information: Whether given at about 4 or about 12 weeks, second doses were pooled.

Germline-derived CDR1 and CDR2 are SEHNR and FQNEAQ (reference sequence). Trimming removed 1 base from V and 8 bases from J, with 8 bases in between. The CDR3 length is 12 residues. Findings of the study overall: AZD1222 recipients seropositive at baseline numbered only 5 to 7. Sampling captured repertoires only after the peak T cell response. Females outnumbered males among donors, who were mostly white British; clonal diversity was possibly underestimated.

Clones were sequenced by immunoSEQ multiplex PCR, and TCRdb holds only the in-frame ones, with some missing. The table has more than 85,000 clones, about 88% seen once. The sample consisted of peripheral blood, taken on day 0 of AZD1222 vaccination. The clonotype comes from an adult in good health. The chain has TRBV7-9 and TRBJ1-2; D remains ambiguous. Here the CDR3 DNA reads TGTGCCAGCAGCTTAGAGGATCCGGGCTACACCTTC. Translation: CASSLEDPGYTF.